The present TCR beta chain was sequenced within a study of blood T cell repertoires in COVID-19. Study-level background: T cells, B-cell-depleted T cells, or PBMCs provided the cDNA or gDNA that served as material.

V shed 3 bases and J 6 bases; nucleotides not matched to a gene: 7. The CDR3 is 15 amino acids. Germline values: CDR1 LNHDA, CDR2 SQIVND (reference sequence). The authors' processing: Reference gene primer amplification gave estimated nucleated cell counts. Sequencing was performed with immunoSEQ multiplex PCR; in TCRdb, only in-frame clones are kept and a portion is missing. That table gives V, J and clone size, and the DNA gave D and trimming. The sample yields 150,000 to 200,000 clones, over 75% seen once. Source material: peripheral blood. The chain combines TRBV19 with TRBJ2-1; 8 bases fit TRBD2. This TCR derives from a human donor with active or convalescent COVID-19. The donor label of this sample is uncertain. The CDR3 loop is CASSMSGGLSNEQFF. In nucleotides, the CDR3 is TGTGCCAGTAGTATGTCGGGGGGGCTGAGCAATGAGCAGTTCTTC.